Ten or more counts support the clone carrying this T cell receptor beta chain. The antigen remains undetermined. The sample belongs to a study of T cells in Graves' hyperthyroidism and ophthalmopathy. Study-level points and caveats: The model made its ophthalmopathy prediction, and onset followed a median approximately six months later. Blood samples included most of the expanded thyroid clonotypes exceeding 0.001. Using 13 V-J features, a model discriminated ophthalmopathy from stable hyperthyroidism.

In germline, CDR1 is DFQATT, CDR2 SNEGSKA (reference sequence). V was pared by 6 bases and J by 2 bases, with 14 bases between. The CDR3 totals 13 residues. Exclusion of a patient resulted from uncontrolled infection, other autoimmune disease, pregnancy or lactation. What was amplified from RNA transcripts were TCR beta CDR3 regions. When the TCR CDR3 underwent first-round RT-PCR, the HTBI primer set was used. Each CDR3 protein gets one entry after TCRdb re-called the multiplex PCR reads with MiXCR. The sample carries 480,000 or so distinct CDR3 sequences, over 35% recorded once. The clonotype originates from an adult woman with Graves' disease, either hyperthyroidism or ophthalmopathy (not recorded which). The chain joins TRBV20-1 to TRBJ2-7, with D tentatively TRBD1 or TRBD2 (5 bases each). Sample: peripheral blood or thyroid tissue (not recorded which). The chain's CDR3 is CSASRGRPYEQYF. The DNA of the CDR3 is TGCAGTGCCAGCCGGGGACGGCCCTACGAGCAGTACTTC.